Sequencing of this TCR beta chain was carried out in a study of radiation and T cells in renal cell carcinoma. The sample holds many counts of this clone. Its antigen is unidentified. The time point is: baseline pretreatment blood. Treatment given: 15 Gy SBRT to primary tumor, nephrectomy 4 weeks later. TCRdb keeps only in-frame clones here, not all; method: immunoSEQ multiplex PCR. The sample contains tens of thousands of clones, 82% of which appear only once. The study's findings and limits: Pretreatment tumor biopsies were lacking, so baseline clonotypes are unknown.

This CDR3 is 15 amino acids long. The chain combines TRBV21-1 with TRBJ1-5; the DNA was not used to check the table's D call, TRBD1. TRBV21-1 is flagged as a pseudogene. This clonotype originated in a man aged 55 to 70 with renal cell carcinoma. Here the sequenced sample was blood, taken from a patient whose treatment included radiotherapy and nephrectomy. CDR3 in DNA: TGTGCCAGCAGCAAAAGGACAGGGAGCAATCAGCCCCAGCATTTT. It codes for CASSKRTGSNQPQHF.